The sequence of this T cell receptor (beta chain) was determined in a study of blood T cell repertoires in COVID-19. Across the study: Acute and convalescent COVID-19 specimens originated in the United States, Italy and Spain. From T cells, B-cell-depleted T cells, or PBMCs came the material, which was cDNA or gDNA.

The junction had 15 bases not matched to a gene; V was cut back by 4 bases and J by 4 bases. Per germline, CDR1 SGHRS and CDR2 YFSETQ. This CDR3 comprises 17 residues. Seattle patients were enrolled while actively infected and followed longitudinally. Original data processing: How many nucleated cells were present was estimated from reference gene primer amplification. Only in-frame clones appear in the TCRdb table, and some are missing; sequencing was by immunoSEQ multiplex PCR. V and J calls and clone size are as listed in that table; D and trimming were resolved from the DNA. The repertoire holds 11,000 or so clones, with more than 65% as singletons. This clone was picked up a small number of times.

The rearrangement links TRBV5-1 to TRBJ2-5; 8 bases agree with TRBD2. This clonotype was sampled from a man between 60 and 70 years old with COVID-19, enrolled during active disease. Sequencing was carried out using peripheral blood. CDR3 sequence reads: CASSRYLSGGQGETQYF. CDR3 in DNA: TGCGCCAGCAGCCGATACTTAAGCGGGGGTCAAGGAGAGACCCAGTACTTC.